The 18 T cell receptor beta chains below were found in one sample sequenced in a study of regulatory T cells in long-lasting Graves disease. Indicated time point: newly diagnosed GD, antithyroid drugs for less than 3 months. Isolated PBMC RNA provided the starting material for the TCR library. Arm-PCR of CDR3 regions with iRepertoire HTBI primers generated TCR beta libraries. TCRdb analysed the multiplex PCR reads with MiXCR anew, one entry per CDR3 protein. This sample yields roughly 440,000 distinct CDR3 sequences, of which roughly 17% are seen a single time; less than 30% belongs to the top ten. This sample also appeared in a second study, on T cells in Graves' hyperthyroidism and ophthalmopathy.

The sequences come from peripheral blood mononuclear cells (PBMCs), collected at new diagnosis, from a patient treated with antithyroid drugs. These receptors were taken from a woman aged 18-29 years with Graves disease.

This clonotype appeared many times. The chain recombines TRBV20-1 with TRBJ2-1; 7 bases map to TRBD2. V shed 5 bases and J 10 bases; nucleotides not matched to a gene: 17. The CDR3 has 15 residues. In germline, CDR1 is DFQATT, CDR2 SNEGSKA (reference sequence). This CDR3 reads CSAWAGTEKTSEQFF. The DNA of the CDR3 is TGCAGTGCTTGGGCCGGGACGGAAAAGACTAGCGAGCAGTTCTTC.

This clonotype was counted at least ten times. The gene calls are TRBV20-1 and TRBJ2-1, with TRBD2 identical over 14 bases. V shed 5 bases and J 9 bases; nucleotides not matched to a gene: 9. The germline CDR1 and CDR2 sequences are DFQATT and SNEGSKA (reference sequence). The CDR3 totals 15 residues. The CDR3, as DNA: TGCAGTGCTCAAAGACTAGCGGGAGGGCCGTTTGAGCAGTTCTTC. Translation gives CSAQRLAGGPFEQFF.

The chain joins TRBV5-4 to TRBJ2-2; 11 positions match TRBD2. Germline trimming cut 0 bases from V and 3 bases from J; bases unmatched to any gene: 1. Germline V gene lookup returns CDR1 SGHNT and CDR2 YYREEE (reference sequence). The CDR3 is 16 residues long. In DNA form, the CDR3 reads TGTGCCAGCAGCTTGGAACTAGCGGGAGACACCGGGGAGCTGTTTTTT. It encodes CASSLELAGDTGELFF.

In this sample, this clonotype turned up many times. The chain carries TRBV6-1 and TRBJ2-7; 9 bases are a match to TRBD2. The germline gives CDR1 MNHNS, CDR2 SASEGT. CDR3 length: 15 amino acids. Trimming cost V 2 bases and J 3 bases; bases outside gene matches: 5. CDR3 nucleotide sequence: TGTGCCAGCAGTGAACCGGGACTAGCACTCTACGAGCAGTACTTC. The encoded protein is CASSEPGLALYEQYF.

V and J are TRBV6-9 and TRBJ2-1; 8 nucleotides agree with TRBD1. V shed 3 bases and J 5 bases; nucleotides not matched to a gene: 6. CDR1 MNHGY and CDR2 SVAAGI come from the germline V gene. The CDR3 extends over 15 amino acids. CDR3 residues: CASSYGGTGDNEQFF. In DNA, the CDR3 is TGTGCCAGCAGTTACGGCGGGACAGGAGACAATGAGCAGTTCTTC.

The chain combines TRBV20-1 with TRBJ1-5; 7 bases line up with TRBD1. With V trimmed by 6 bases and J by 10 bases, 15 bases remained unmatched. This CDR3 has 14 amino acids. Per the germline V gene, CDR1 is DFQATT and CDR2 is SNEGSKA (reference sequence). CDR3 residues: CSAVATGVVAPQHF. In DNA, the CDR3 is TGCAGTGCAGTGGCTACAGGGGTCGTCGCACCCCAGCATTTT.

The table lists this clonotype with many counts. This chain uses TRBV28 with TRBJ2-1; 12 nucleotides match TRBD1. CDR3 size: 16 residues. Germline V CDR1 and CDR2: MDHEN, SYDVKM. J gave up 8 bases and V 3 bases, and 8 bases lay outside the gene matches. The CDR3 spells CASSLGDRGRRDEQFF. As DNA, the CDR3 is TGTGCCAGCAGTTTGGGGGACAGGGGGCGCCGGGATGAGCAGTTCTTC. Looking up the rest from reference TRBV28 and TRBJ2-1 gives the full variable domain: DVKVTQSSRYLVKRTGEKVFLECVQDMDHENMFWYRQDPGLGLRLIYFSYDVKMKEKGDIPEGYSVSREKKERFSLILESASTNQTSMYLCASSLGDRGRRDEQFFGPGTRLTVL.

This clonotype appeared a few times. The V call is TRBV15, the J call TRBJ2-4; tentative D call: TRBD2 (6 bases). V lost 0 bases, J lost 9 bases, and 21 bases lay in between. The CDR3 is made up of 17 amino acids. CDR1 is LNHNV, CDR2 YYDKDF, per germline (reference sequence). The DNA for the CDR3 is TGTGCCACCAGCAGAGACCTGATCGGGAGTGCCCGCGGCATTCAGTACTTC. It codes for CATSRDLIGSARGIQYF.

The CDR3 reads CASSGGLAGLAGELFF. CDR3 nucleotides: TGTGCCAGCAGTGGGGGACTAGCGGGACTTGCCGGGGAGCTGTTTTTT. The chain is built from TRBV12-3 or TRBV12-4 and TRBJ2-2, with 13 bases fitting TRBD2. The CDR3 is 16 amino acids. J lost 6 bases, V lost 5 bases, and 6 bases had no gene match.

In this sample, this clonotype turned up many times. V and J are TRBV7-2 and TRBJ2-7, with D possibly TRBD1 on 6 matching bases. This CDR3 has 13 amino acids. Trimming removed 7 bases from V and 6 bases from J, with 16 bases in between. Germline V gene data show CDR1 as SGHTA and CDR2 as FQGNSA. In nucleotides, the CDR3 is TGTGCCAGCACCCAAACCCGAGGGGGCGAGCAGTACTTC. Protein: CASTQTRGGEQYF.

This rearrangement joins TRBV7-2 to TRBJ2-2, with D possibly matching TRBD1 (6 bases). The V and J ends lost 7 bases and 2 bases respectively, with 14 bases between them. Germline CDR1 is SGHTA and CDR2 is FQGNSA. The CDR3 spans 15 residues. The CDR3 loop is CASTTDSTNTGELFF. CDR3 DNA: TGTGCCAGCACCACGGACAGTACAAACACCGGGGAGCTGTTTTTT.

The chain has TRBV6-4 and TRBJ2-1, with D tentatively TRBD2 (5 bases). CDR1 MRHNA and CDR2 SNTAGT come from the germline V gene. Trimming removed 5 bases from V and 8 bases from J, with 19 bases in between. The CDR3 has 15 amino acids. CDR3 in DNA: TGTGCCAGCAGTAATCTTGCGGACCCGGGGTATGAGCAGTTCTTC. It yields the protein CASSNLADPGYEQFF.

The chain links TRBV12-3 or TRBV12-4 to TRBJ1-1; 9 nucleotides agree with TRBD1. The CDR3 contains 13 residues. V was pared by 7 bases and J by 7 bases, with 7 bases of the junction left unmatched. CDR3 sequence reads: CASTAQGALEAFF. DNA for the CDR3: TGTGCCAGCACCGCACAGGGGGCCCTTGAAGCTTTCTTT.

This clonotype has at least ten counts. The chain carries TRBV7-2 and TRBJ1-5, with no clear D. Germline-derived CDR1 and CDR2 are SGHTA and FQGNSA. The CDR3 length is 13 residues. V lost 1 base to trimming and J lost 3 bases, with 4 bases between them. CDR3: CASSLGPNQPQHF. The CDR3 nucleotides read TGTGCCAGCAGCTTAGGCCCCAATCAGCCCCAGCATTTT. Full variable domain (rest looked up from reference TRBV7-2 and TRBJ1-5): GAGVSQSPSNKVTEKGKDVELRCDPISGHTALYWYRQSLGQGLEFLIYFQGNSAPDKSGLPSDRFSAERTGGSVSTLTIQRTQQEDSAVYLCASSLGPNQPQHFGDGTRLSIL.

V gene TRBV24-1 combines with J gene TRBJ2-3, with 7 bases aligning to TRBD2. The CDR3 is 15 amino acids. Germline CDR1 reads KGHDR; CDR2 reads SFDVKD. J was trimmed by 5 bases and V by 9 bases; bases with no gene match: 13. CDR3 sequence (DNA): TGTGCCACCGATTCCCCGAGGGAGGGCCAAGATACGCAGTATTTT. Protein: CATDSPREGQDTQYF.

This clonotype was seen a handful of times. The chain links TRBV7-2 to TRBJ2-2, with D possibly matching TRBD2 (6 bases). V lost 1 base and J 4 bases, leaving 10 bases between the germline ends. Per germline, CDR1 SGHTA and CDR2 FQGNSA. The CDR3 loop spans 15 amino acids. CDR3 sequence reads: CASSLGSAGTGELFF. The CDR3 nucleotides are TGTGCCAGCAGCTTAGGATCAGCGGGCACCGGGGAGCTGTTTTTT.

This clonotype was counted only a few times. The chain links TRBV5-1 to TRBJ2-2; 8 bases are shared with TRBD1. The CDR3 is made up of 15 amino acids. Trimming at V came to 4 bases and at J to 6 bases, leaving 8 bases not matched to a gene. Germline CDR1 SGHRS, CDR2 YFSETQ. CDR3 sequence reads: CASSVGQGVPGELFF. DNA for the CDR3: TGCGCCAGCAGCGTCGGACAGGGCGTACCCGGGGAGCTGTTTTTT.

CDR3 amino acids: CASSRTSGRAGYEQYF. The CDR3 DNA is TGTGCCAGCAGCCGAACTAGCGGGAGGGCCGGGTACGAGCAGTACTTC. This rearrangement joins TRBV5-4 to TRBJ2-7; 13 bases are a match to TRBD2. Germline CDR1 SGHNT, CDR2 YYREEE (reference sequence). The CDR3 sequence is 16 residues long. The trim removed 4 bases at V and 4 bases at J, leaving 8 bases unmatched.